These T cell receptor beta chains were read from a single sample in a study of blood T cell repertoires in COVID-19. Profiled with immunoSEQ multiplex PCR; TCRdb holds only in-frame clones, not every one. The repertoire includes about 19,000 clones, approximately 87% of them detected once, and around 10% sits in the top ten. Input material: peripheral blood. These receptors all come from a human donor in a cohort sampled during active COVID-19. The CDR3 runs from the conserved cysteine through the conserved F or W. D genes are given only for firm matches. Size is omitted from some rows. Given values are once, few, many or a class for expanded clones.

cdr3_length: 14
j_call: TRBJ2-1
v_call: TRBV7-9
clone_size: .
d_call: .
cdr3_nt: TGTGCCAGCAGCTTACTGCAGGGGCCTAATGAGCAGTTCTTC
cdr3_aa: CASSLLQGPNEQFF

cdr3_length: 15
j_call: TRBJ2-3
v_call: TRBV9
clone_size: .
d_call: TRBD2
cdr3_nt: TGTGCCAGCAGCCTCGGGGGACTACACACAGATACGCAGTATTTT
cdr3_aa: CASSLGGLHTDTQYF

cdr3_length: 15
j_call: TRBJ2-7
v_call: TRBV27
clone_size: .
d_call: TRBD2
cdr3_nt: TGTGCCAGCAGCCTAGCGGCGGGAGCGCTCCACGAGCAGTACTTC
cdr3_aa: CASSLAAGALHEQYF

cdr3_length: 16
j_call: TRBJ1-2
v_call: TRBV6-6
clone_size: .
d_call: TRBD1
cdr3_nt: TGTGCCAGCAGTTACCGGACCGCACAGGGGAACTATGGCTACACCTTC
cdr3_aa: CASSYRTAQGNYGYTF

cdr3_length: 15
j_call: TRBJ2-1
v_call: TRBV7-2
clone_size: .
d_call: TRBD1
cdr3_nt: TGTGCCAGCAGCGTACAGGGGGCGGTCTACAATGAGCAGTTCTTC
cdr3_aa: CASSVQGAVYNEQFF

cdr3_length: 15
j_call: TRBJ1-2
v_call: TRBV3-1/TRBV3-2
clone_size: .
d_call: TRBD1
cdr3_nt: TGTGCCAGCAGCCAAGGCGAGACAGGGGCATATGGCTACACCTTC
cdr3_aa: CASSQGETGAYGYTF

cdr3_length: 14
j_call: TRBJ2-5
v_call: TRBV11-2
clone_size: .
d_call: TRBD2
cdr3_nt: TGTGCCAGCACCGTGCTAGCGGAACCAGAGACCCAGTACTTC
cdr3_aa: CASTVLAEPETQYF

cdr3_length: 13
j_call: TRBJ1-2
v_call: TRBV14
clone_size: .
d_call: .
cdr3_nt: TGTGCCAGCAGCCAAAGGGGAAAGGGGGGCTACACCTTC
cdr3_aa: CASSQRGKGGYTF

cdr3_length: 14
j_call: TRBJ2-3
v_call: TRBV4-2
clone_size: .
d_call: TRBD2
cdr3_nt: TGTGCCAGCAGCCAGGATAGCGGGAGAAATACGCAGTATTTT
cdr3_aa: CASSQDSGRNTQYF

cdr3_length: 13
j_call: TRBJ1-2
v_call: TRBV28
clone_size: .
d_call: .
cdr3_nt: TGTGCCAGCAGCGAGACTCGAGACTATGGCTACACCTTC
cdr3_aa: CASSETRDYGYTF

cdr3_length: 13
j_call: TRBJ1-1
v_call: TRBV5-4
clone_size: .
d_call: .
cdr3_nt: TGTGCCAGCTCCACTGGGCTTAACACTGAAGCTTTCTTT
cdr3_aa: CASSTGLNTEAFF

cdr3_length: 16
j_call: TRBJ2-7
v_call: TRBV5-1
clone_size: .
d_call: TRBD2
cdr3_nt: TGCGCCAGCAGCTCAGGGACTAGCGGGATACCCTACGAGCAGTACTTC
cdr3_aa: CASSSGTSGIPYEQYF

cdr3_length: 14
j_call: TRBJ2-7
v_call: TRBV10-3
clone_size: .
d_call: .
cdr3_nt: TGTGCCATCAGTAGACTTGAACCAGACTACGAGCAGTACTTC
cdr3_aa: CAISRLEPDYEQYF

cdr3_length: 20
j_call: TRBJ2-2
v_call: TRBV2
clone_size: .
d_call: .
cdr3_nt: TGTGCCAGCAGTGAAGTAAGAACGACAGGGAGGACCAACTCCCCCGGGGAGCTGTTTTTT
cdr3_aa: CASSEVRTTGRTNSPGELFF

cdr3_length: 15
j_call: TRBJ1-5
v_call: TRBV9
clone_size: .
d_call: .
cdr3_nt: TGTGCCAGCAGCGTAGCGGGGGGAAGCAATCAGCCCCAGCATTTT
cdr3_aa: CASSVAGGSNQPQHF

cdr3_length: 17
j_call: TRBJ1-6
v_call: TRBV28
clone_size: once
d_call: TRBD1
cdr3_nt: TGTGCCAGCAGTTTGGACCAACAGGGGGCCCTGGATTCACCCCTCCACTTT
cdr3_aa: CASSLDQQGALDSPLHF

cdr3_length: 14
j_call: TRBJ1-1
v_call: TRBV7-2
clone_size: once
d_call: TRBD1
cdr3_nt: TGTGCCAGCAGCTTAGGACAGGGGAACACTGAAGCTTTCTTT
cdr3_aa: CASSLGQGNTEAFF

cdr3_length: 15
j_call: TRBJ2-2
v_call: TRBV11-1
clone_size: .
d_call: TRBD2
cdr3_nt: TGTGCCACCCAAGGACTAGCGGGGAACACCGGGGAGCTGTTTTTT
cdr3_aa: CATQGLAGNTGELFF

cdr3_length: 15
j_call: TRBJ2-1
v_call: TRBV25-1
clone_size: .
d_call: TRBD2
cdr3_nt: TGTGCCAGCAGTGACAGCGGGAGGGGTTACAATGAGCAGTTCTTC
cdr3_aa: CASSDSGRGYNEQFF

cdr3_length: 16
j_call: TRBJ2-2
v_call: TRBV19
clone_size: .
d_call: TRBD2
cdr3_nt: TGTGCCAGTAGCTTTAGCGGGACACTGAACACCGGGGAGCTGTTTTTT
cdr3_aa: CASSFSGTLNTGELFF

cdr3_length: 13
j_call: TRBJ2-5
v_call: TRBV6-2/TRBV6-3
clone_size: .
d_call: .
cdr3_nt: TGTGCCAGCAGTCCCCAGGGAGGAGAGACCCAGTACTTC
cdr3_aa: CASSPQGGETQYF

cdr3_length: 13
j_call: TRBJ2-7
v_call: TRBV27
clone_size: .
d_call: .
cdr3_nt: TGTGCCAGCAGTTTAAGAGGTAGGCGCGAGCAGTACTTC
cdr3_aa: CASSLRGRREQYF

cdr3_length: 13
j_call: TRBJ2-4
v_call: TRBV27
clone_size: .
d_call: .
cdr3_nt: TGTGCCAGCGGGACGGGGGTCAAAAACATTCAGTACTTC
cdr3_aa: CASGTGVKNIQYF

cdr3_length: 13
j_call: TRBJ1-2
v_call: TRBV7-9
clone_size: .
d_call: .
cdr3_nt: TGTGCCAGCAGCTTAGCGGGGGGAAACGGCTACACCTTC
cdr3_aa: CASSLAGGNGYTF

cdr3_length: 14
j_call: TRBJ1-2
v_call: TRBV6-5
clone_size: large
d_call: .
cdr3_nt: TGTGCCAGCAGTTACTCGAGGAGGGGCTATGGCTACACCTTC
cdr3_aa: CASSYSRRGYGYTF

cdr3_length: 16
j_call: TRBJ2-3
v_call: TRBV9
clone_size: .
d_call: TRBD2
cdr3_nt: TGTGCCAGCAGCGTCCGGCTAGCGGGAGGGGCAGATACGCAGTATTTT
cdr3_aa: CASSVRLAGGADTQYF

cdr3_length: 15
j_call: TRBJ1-5
v_call: TRBV28
clone_size: .
d_call: .
cdr3_nt: TGTGCCAGCAGTATGGGGAGGGGCCGAGGGCAGCCCCAGCATTTT
cdr3_aa: CASSMGRGRGQPQHF

cdr3_length: 17
j_call: TRBJ2-2
v_call: TRBV5-1
clone_size: .
d_call: TRBD2
cdr3_nt: TGCGCCAGCAAAGGCGGGGGGCAGGGCGCGAACACCGGGGAGCTGTTTTTT
cdr3_aa: CASKGGGQGANTGELFF

cdr3_length: 13
j_call: TRBJ2-2
v_call: TRBV6-6
clone_size: once
d_call: .
cdr3_nt: TGTGCCAGCCGACTAGATCCCCCCGGGGAGCTGTTTTTT
cdr3_aa: CASRLDPPGELFF

cdr3_length: 15
j_call: TRBJ2-5
v_call: TRBV5-4
clone_size: .
d_call: TRBD1
cdr3_nt: TGTGCCAGCAGCATCCGGACAGGGATGGGGGAGACCCAGTACTTC
cdr3_aa: CASSIRTGMGETQYF

cdr3_length: 14
j_call: TRBJ2-2
v_call: TRBV25-1
clone_size: .
d_call: .
cdr3_nt: TGTGCCAGCAGTGAATTGGACATCACCGGGGAGCTGTTTTTT
cdr3_aa: CASSELDITGELFF

cdr3_length: 13
j_call: TRBJ1-1
v_call: TRBV24-1
clone_size: once
d_call: TRBD1
cdr3_nt: TGTGCCACCAGTGTCGGAGGGACAGGAGAAGCTTTCTTT
cdr3_aa: CATSVGGTGEAFF

cdr3_length: 16
j_call: TRBJ1-1
v_call: TRBV18
clone_size: .
d_call: .
cdr3_nt: TGTGCCAGCTCCCCCCCGGGGAGTGTGGCGAACACTGAAGCTTTCTTT
cdr3_aa: CASSPPGSVANTEAFF

cdr3_length: 11
j_call: TRBJ1-2
v_call: TRBV3-1/TRBV3-2
clone_size: .
d_call: .
cdr3_nt: TGTGCCAGCAGTCAGGTTGGAGGCTACACCTTC
cdr3_aa: CASSQVGGYTF

cdr3_length: 15
j_call: TRBJ1-2
v_call: TRBV9
clone_size: .
d_call: TRBD1
cdr3_nt: TGTGCCAGCAGCGTAGCCGGACAGGGGGCGAGCGGCTACACCTTC
cdr3_aa: CASSVAGQGASGYTF

cdr3_length: 16
j_call: TRBJ2-3
v_call: TRBV14
clone_size: .
d_call: TRBD2
cdr3_nt: TGTGCCAGCAGCCAAGCGGGGGGAGGCTTCACAGATACGCAGTATTTT
cdr3_aa: CASSQAGGGFTDTQYF

cdr3_length: 15
j_call: TRBJ2-1
v_call: TRBV9
clone_size: .
d_call: TRBD2
cdr3_nt: TGTGCCAGCAGCCCCGGACTAGCGGGAGAGGGTGAGCAGTTCTTC
cdr3_aa: CASSPGLAGEGEQFF

cdr3_length: 13
j_call: TRBJ1-2
v_call: TRBV6-1
clone_size: .
d_call: .
cdr3_nt: TGTGCCAGCAGTGAAGGGAGCGGGGTGAGCTACACCTTC
cdr3_aa: CASSEGSGVSYTF

cdr3_length: 16
j_call: TRBJ2-5
v_call: TRBV7-8
clone_size: .
d_call: .
cdr3_nt: TGTGCCAGCAGCTTGACCGGACAGCACCCCAAGAAGACCCAGTACTTC
cdr3_aa: CASSLTGQHPKKTQYF

cdr3_length: 13
j_call: TRBJ2-2
v_call: TRBV7-2
clone_size: .
d_call: TRBD2
cdr3_nt: TGTGCCAGCAGCCCCGGGGGTAGCGGGAAGGTCAGTTTT
cdr3_aa: CASSPGGSGKVSF

cdr3_length: 13
j_call: TRBJ2-3
v_call: TRBV5-1
clone_size: medium-sized
d_call: .
cdr3_nt: TGCGCCAGCAGCTTGACAGCCACAGATACGCAGTATTTT
cdr3_aa: CASSLTATDTQYF

cdr3_length: 14
j_call: TRBJ1-5
v_call: TRBV19
clone_size: .
d_call: .
cdr3_nt: TGTGCCAGTAGTGCACAGATTAGCAATCAGCCCCAGCATTTT
cdr3_aa: CASSAQISNQPQHF

cdr3_length: 19
j_call: TRBJ2-3
v_call: TRBV4-2
clone_size: .
d_call: TRBD2
cdr3_nt: TGTGCCAGCAGCCAAGGTTGGCCCTGGGGTAGCGGGGAGACAGATACGCAGTATTTT
cdr3_aa: CASSQGWPWGSGETDTQYF

cdr3_length: 14
j_call: TRBJ1-4
v_call: TRBV7-9
clone_size: once
d_call: TRBD1
cdr3_nt: TGTGCCAGCAGCACCCGGGACAGAAATGAAAAACTGTTTTTT
cdr3_aa: CASSTRDRNEKLFF

cdr3_length: 17
j_call: TRBJ2-1
v_call: TRBV27
clone_size: once
d_call: TRBD2
cdr3_nt: TGTGCCAGCAGTTTAAAGGTTGGGCGGGAGGCCGGGTATGAGCAGTTCTTC
cdr3_aa: CASSLKVGREAGYEQFF

cdr3_length: 16
j_call: TRBJ1-3
v_call: TRBV9
clone_size: .
d_call: .
cdr3_nt: TGTGCCAGCAGCCCTTTGGACGGGGTGTCTGGAAACACCATATATTTT
cdr3_aa: CASSPLDGVSGNTIYF

cdr3_length: 15
j_call: TRBJ2-7
v_call: TRBV27
clone_size: .
d_call: TRBD1
cdr3_nt: TGTGCCAGCAGTTTGGGACAGGGAGCCACCTACGAGCAGTACTTC
cdr3_aa: CASSLGQGATYEQYF

cdr3_length: 16
j_call: TRBJ1-5
v_call: TRBV4-1
clone_size: .
d_call: .
cdr3_nt: TGCGCCAGCAGCCAAGGGCCAGGTTCTAGCGATCAGCCCCAGCATTTT
cdr3_aa: CASSQGPGSSDQPQHF

cdr3_length: 13
j_call: TRBJ2-7
v_call: TRBV19
clone_size: .
d_call: .
cdr3_nt: TGTGCCAGTAGCCTAGCAAGCACCTACGAGCAGTACTTC
cdr3_aa: CASSLASTYEQYF